The clone carrying this T cell receptor (beta chain) was observed once. The sample comes from a study of blood T cell repertoires in COVID-19. Study background: Sites across the United States, Italy and Spain contributed samples from acute and convalescent COVID-19.

Using immunoSEQ multiplex PCR, the repertoire was profiled, and TCRdb retains in-frame clones only, with some absent. This table holds 55,000 to 85,000 clones, about nine tenths found once. The CDR3 sequence is 14 residues long. Germline V CDR1 and CDR2: SQVTM, ANQGSEA. Trimming took 7 bases from V and 0 from J, leaving 15 bases between them. Sequencing used peripheral blood. This clonotype was sampled from a young woman with acute or convalescent COVID-19. The chain carries TRBV29-1 and TRBJ1-1; tentative D call: TRBD1 (5 bases). The CDR3 DNA is TGCAGCGCCCTTTCACGGGGGGTGAACACTGAAGCTTTCTTT. Translated, it gives CSALSRGVNTEAFF.